These 9 T cell receptor beta chains came from one sample sequenced in a study of blood T cell repertoires in COVID-19. TCRdb's copy holds only in-frame clones and misses some; the assay was immunoSEQ multiplex PCR. The table lists under 350,000 clones, around 90% of them singletons, with 1% to 1.5% in the top ten. Sample: peripheral blood. Receptor source: a man between 65 and 79 years old with acute or convalescent COVID-19.

The rearrangement links TRBV5-8 to TRBJ2-7; 11 bases line up with TRBD1. CDR1 and CDR2 from the germline V gene are SGHTS and YDEGEE. The CDR3 consists of 14 residues. V shed 4 bases and J 7 bases; nucleotides not matched to a gene: 7. CDR3: CASSLHGTGGEQYF. In DNA, the CDR3 is TGTGCCAGCAGCCTACACGGGACAGGGGGAGAGCAGTACTTC.

This chain links TRBV5-1 with TRBJ1-2, with TRBD1 matching 7 bases. Unmatched junction bases numbered 4, after V lost 5 bases and J lost 3 bases. The CDR3 spans 13 residues. The germline gives CDR1 SGHRS, CDR2 YFSETQ. This chain's CDR3 is CASRTGTDYGYTF. The CDR3 DNA reads as TGCGCCAGCAGGACCGGGACAGACTATGGCTACACCTTC.

The chain carries TRBV3-1 (or the pseudogene TRBV3-2) and TRBJ2-5, with 12 bases aligning to TRBD2. The CDR3 runs 17 residues. Looked up from germline, CDR1 is LGHDT and CDR2 is YNNKEL (reference sequence). The V segment lost 3 bases and the J segment 5 bases; nucleotides outside the gene matches: 10. CDR3 residues: CASSHRTSGAGRETQYF. In DNA form, the CDR3 reads TGTGCCAGCAGCCATCGGACTAGCGGGGCAGGGAGGGAGACCCAGTACTTC.

A single count supports this clone. V is TRBV12-3 or TRBV12-4 and J is TRBJ1-1, with 7 bases aligning to TRBD1. The CDR3 sequence is 13 residues long. J was trimmed by 0 bases and V by 6 bases; bases with no gene match: 1. Here the CDR3 reads CASRGQMNTEAFF. In DNA form, the CDR3 reads TGTGCCAGCAGGGGACAGATGAACACTGAAGCTTTCTTT.

The chain links TRBV5-8 to TRBJ2-3; D gene unclear. V was trimmed by 3 bases and J by 3 bases, leaving 5 bases between them. CDR1 and CDR2 from the germline V gene are SGHTS and YDEGEE. The CDR3 length is 12 residues. CDR3 amino acids: CASSSGTDTQYF. The CDR3 region has the DNA TGTGCCAGCAGCTCGGGTACAGATACGCAGTATTTT.

This clone turned up a few times. The chain recombines TRBV28 with TRBJ1-4, with 9 nucleotides matching TRBD1. Germline CDR1 is MDHEN and CDR2 is SYDVKM. The CDR3 totals 15 residues. The J segment lost 6 bases and the V segment lost 5 bases, leaving 7 bases of the junction unmatched. The CDR3 coding sequence is TGTGCCAGCAGTATTCCGGGACAGGGCTATGAAAAACTGTTTTTT. Translation: CASSIPGQGYEKLFF.

The V call is TRBV12-3 or TRBV12-4, the J call TRBJ1-2, with D possibly matching TRBD1 (5 bases). Trimming shortened V by 6 bases and J by 3 bases, and 11 bases separated the two germline ends. The CDR3 is 13 amino acids. CDR3 loop: CASSSTGDYGYTF. The CDR3 region has the DNA TGTGCCAGCAGCTCTACAGGTGACTATGGCTACACCTTC.

The chain joins TRBV6-5 to TRBJ1-1, with D tentatively TRBD1 (5 bases). The germline V and J ends were trimmed by 0 bases and 1 base, with 9 bases remaining between them. In germline, CDR1 is MNHEY, CDR2 SVGAGI. The CDR3 has 15 amino acids. The chain's CDR3 is CASSYSLGGNTEAFF. In nucleotides, the CDR3 is TGTGCCAGCAGTTACTCGTTGGGGGGGAACACTGAAGCTTTCTTT.

V and J are TRBV28 and TRBJ1-1; a weak D match, TRBD1 (5 bases). In germline, CDR1 is MDHEN, CDR2 SYDVKM. The CDR3 has 14 residues. The ends were cut back, 5 bases at V and 0 bases at J, with 10 bases in the middle. This CDR3 reads CASSPMTVNTEAFF. The CDR3 bases are TGTGCCAGCAGTCCCATGACAGTGAACACTGAAGCTTTCTTT.